These 27 T cell receptor beta chains share one sample of origin, sequenced in a study of neurological immune-mediated disorders. TCRdb recomputed calls from the 5' RACE reads with MiXCR, one row per CDR3 protein. The sample has over 13,000 distinct CDR3 sequences, about 7% seen once; the top ten hold roughly 24%. The specimen sequenced was CD8+ T cells from blood. These receptors were taken from a woman in her thirties or forties in good health.

This clonotype was recorded at least ten times. V gene TRBV13 combines with J gene TRBJ2-1, with D uncertain. The CDR3 extends over 12 amino acids. V was pared by 5 bases and J by 12 bases, with 14 bases between. The germline V gene encodes CDR1 PRHDT and CDR2 FYEKMQ (reference sequence). The CDR3 spells CASSHRTPGQFF. The CDR3 region has the DNA TGTGCCAGCAGCCACCGGACCCCCGGGCAGTTCTTC.

This clonotype was observed many times. The chain links TRBV12-3 or TRBV12-4 to TRBJ2-7; D gene unclear. CDR3 length: 12 amino acids. Trimming cost V 3 bases and J 6 bases, with 9 bases left between them. The CDR3 spells CASSFGPSEQYF. CDR3 bases: TGTGCCAGCAGTTTCGGCCCATCCGAGCAGTACTTC.

This clonotype was seen repeatedly, ten times or more. This chain uses TRBV5-5 with TRBJ2-7; a weak D match, TRBD1 (5 bases). The V gene's germline CDR1 is SGHKS and CDR2 YYEKEE (reference sequence). The V gene lost 6 bases and the J gene lost 5 bases, with 15 bases spanning the gap. CDR3 length: 13 residues. In DNA, the CDR3 is TGTGCCAGCATCGAAGGCGGACACAACGAGCAGTACTTC. Encoded protein: CASIEGGHNEQYF.

In its sample, this clonotype was seen many times. The chain recombines TRBV20-1 with TRBJ1-6; D ambiguous. V lost 7 bases and J 5 bases, leaving 21 bases between the germline ends. Germline V CDR1 and CDR2: DFQATT, SNEGSKA (reference sequence). The CDR3 has 16 amino acids. The chain's CDR3 is CSVVLLGSENNSPLHF. CDR3 sequence (DNA): TGCAGTGTTGTTCTGTTGGGGTCTGAGAATAATTCACCCCTCCACTTT.

This clonotype is medium-sized within its sample. This chain links TRBV20-1 with TRBJ2-7, with D maybe TRBD2 (5 bases). Germline CDR1 and CDR2: DFQATT and SNEGSKA (reference sequence). The V gene lost 3 bases and the J gene lost 2 bases, with 11 bases spanning the gap. CDR3 length: 13 amino acids. CDR3 protein: CSARATNTYEQYF. The CDR3 DNA follows: TGCAGTGCTAGGGCGACTAATACCTACGAGCAGTACTTC.

This clonotype occurred many times. The chain carries TRBV20-1 and TRBJ2-4, with unresolved D. This CDR3 region has 13 residues. V lost 6 bases to trimming and J lost 0 bases, with 9 bases between them. Looked up from germline, CDR1 is DFQATT and CDR2 is SNEGSKA (reference sequence). The CDR3 region is CSAQTVAKNIQYF. Here the CDR3 DNA reads TGCAGTGCCCAGACTGTAGCCAAAAACATTCAGTACTTC.

This clonotype was counted many times. This chain links TRBV7-8 with TRBJ2-7, with a weak D call TRBD2 (5 bases). The CDR3 covers 16 residues. V lost 3 bases, J lost 1 base, and 16 bases lay in between. Germline-derived CDR1 and CDR2 are SGHVS and FQNEAQ. The CDR3 DNA follows: TGTGCCAGCAGCTTCCCCCCAGATAGAGGGTCCTACGAGCAGTACTTC. This encodes CASSFPPDRGSYEQYF. The variable domain in full, completed from reference TRBV7-8 and TRBJ2-7, reads GAGVSQSPRYKVAKRGQDVALRCDPISGHVSLFWYQQALGQGPEFLTYFQNEAQLDKSGLPSDRFFAERPEGSVSTLKIQRTQQEDSAVYLCASSFPPDRGSYEQYFGPGTRLTVT.

This clonotype was counted many times. This rearrangement joins TRBV11-2 to TRBJ2-3, with TRBD2 matching 8 bases. The germline gives CDR1 SGHAT, CDR2 FQNNGV. This CDR3 has 16 residues. Germline trimming cut 5 bases from V and 5 bases from J; bases unmatched to any gene: 12. As DNA, the CDR3 is TGTGCCAGCAGCCTGAATCGTGGTAGCGGGATAGATACGCAGTATTTT. Its translation: CASSLNRGSGIDTQYF.

The rearrangement joins TRBV20-1 to TRBJ1-4, with D perhaps matching TRBD1 (5 bases). The CDR3 extends over 14 amino acids. The V end lost 4 bases, the J end lost 0 bases, and 9 bases lay between the germline ends. Germline CDR1 and CDR2: DFQATT and SNEGSKA (reference sequence). The CDR3 region has the DNA TGCAGTGCTACCACAGGCCCAACTAATGAAAAACTGTTTTTT. This encodes CSATTGPTNEKLFF.

This clonotype showed up many times. CDR3 amino acids: CASSEEISPAGGYTF. The CDR3 DNA reads as TGTGCCAGCAGTGAAGAAATATCACCCGCTGGAGGCTACACCTTC. This chain uses TRBV2 with TRBJ1-2, with unresolved D. Germline V lookup: CDR1 SNHLY, CDR2 FYNNEI. The V gene lost 1 base and the J gene lost 8 bases, with 17 bases spanning the gap. The CDR3 runs 15 residues.

In its sample, this clonotype was seen many times. This chain uses TRBV7-6 with TRBJ2-5; D remains unclear. This CDR3 comprises 14 residues. Germline CDR1 reads SGHVS; CDR2 reads FNYEAQ. Trimming removed 1 base from V and 3 bases from J, with 9 bases in between. The CDR3 DNA reads as TGTGCCAGCAGCTTAGAAGTTGGTGAAGAGACCCAGTACTTC. Translated: CASSLEVGEETQYF.

In its sample, this clonotype is medium-sized. The rearrangement uses TRBV11-2 and TRBJ2-3; D call uncertain. This CDR3 spans 12 amino acids. Germline loops: CDR1 SGHAT, CDR2 FQNNGV. Trimming pared 1 base from V and 7 bases from J, leaving 6 bases between. The CDR3 sequence: CASSLVWYTQYF. CDR3 bases: TGTGCCAGCAGCTTAGTTTGGTATACGCAGTATTTT.

This clonotype was counted many times. The rearrangement uses TRBV20-1 and TRBJ2-3, with a possible D match to TRBD1 (5 bases). The CDR3 runs 14 residues. The germline V gene encodes CDR1 DFQATT and CDR2 SNEGSKA (reference sequence). V was clipped by 5 bases and J by 3 bases, with 15 bases between them. The chain's CDR3 is CSAHPREVTDTQYF. DNA for the CDR3: TGCAGTGCTCACCCCAGGGAAGTGACAGATACGCAGTATTTT.

This clonotype has ten or more counts. The chain is built from TRBV4-1 and TRBJ2-7; weak D call: TRBD2 (6 bases). CDR3 length: 15 amino acids. Trimming pared 0 bases from V and 1 base from J, leaving 10 bases between. Germline CDR1 is MGHRA and CDR2 is YSYEKL. The DNA of the CDR3 is TGCGCCAGCAGCCAAGATAGTAGCGGTTCCTACGAGCAGTACTTC. Translation gives CASSQDSSGSYEQYF.

This clonotype was counted many times. The chain joins TRBV7-9 to TRBJ2-1, with 7 bases matching TRBD2. The CDR3 covers 13 residues. V dropped 5 bases and J dropped 8; count of bases not matched to a gene: 6. Germline assignment: CDR1 SEHNR and CDR2 FQNEAQ (reference sequence). The DNA for the CDR3 is TGTGCCAGCAGCGGGGGGGGTTACGATGAGCAGTTCTTC. Protein product: CASSGGGYDEQFF.

This clonotype occurred many times. The chain has TRBV4-1 and TRBJ2-7; D is undetermined. With 0 bases removed from V and 1 base from J, the gap between germline ends came to 7 bases. CDR3 length: 14 residues. Germline assignment: CDR1 MGHRA and CDR2 YSYEKL. In DNA, the CDR3 is TGCGCCAGCAGCCAAGAATGGCCTTCCTACGAGCAGTACTTC. It is translated as CASSQEWPSYEQYF.

At least ten counts were recorded for this clonotype. The DNA of the CDR3 is TGCGCCAGCACTTCCCGAGCAGATACGCAGTATTTT. It specifies CASTSRADTQYF. The chain is built from TRBV5-1 and TRBJ2-3; D call uncertain. There are 12 residues in the CDR3. CDR1 and CDR2 from the germline V gene are SGHRS and YFSETQ. The germline V and J ends were trimmed by 6 bases and 4 bases, with 9 bases remaining between them.

This clonotype came up many times. The chain is built from TRBV9 and TRBJ2-3; D is perhaps TRBD1 or TRBD2 (5 bases each). The CDR3 runs to 15 residues. Germline V gene data show CDR1 as SGDLS and CDR2 as YYNGEE. V was clipped by 4 bases and J by 1 base, with 13 bases between them. The CDR3 loop reads CASSFAGTGTDTQYF. The DNA of the CDR3 is TGTGCCAGCAGCTTCGCCGGGACGGGCACAGATACGCAGTATTTT. Full variable domain (remainder filled in from reference TRBV9 and TRBJ2-3): DSGVTQTPKHLITATGQRVTLRCSPRSGDLSVYWYQQSLDQGLQFLIQYYNGEERAKGNILERFSAQQFPDLHSELNLSSLELGDSALYFCASSFAGTGTDTQYFGPGTRLTVL.

This clonotype was found many times. The chain couples TRBV12-3 or TRBV12-4 to TRBJ2-7; the D gene is possibly TRBD2 (7 bases). The CDR3 extends over 14 amino acids. With 5 bases removed from V and 6 bases from J, the gap between germline ends came to 17 bases. CDR3 region: CASSEGGGAGEQYF. The CDR3 nucleotides read TGTGCCAGCAGTGAAGGAGGGGGGGCCGGCGAGCAGTACTTC.

The table lists this clonotype with many counts. V usage is TRBV7-9 and J usage is TRBJ2-1; unclear D gene. This CDR3 has 12 amino acids. The germline V gene encodes CDR1 SEHNR and CDR2 FQNEAQ (reference sequence). Trimming shortened V by 1 base and J by 10 bases, and 8 bases separated the two germline ends. The CDR3 loop is CASSLDAVEQFF. DNA of the CDR3: TGTGCCAGCAGCTTAGACGCGGTGGAGCAGTTCTTC.

This clonotype was found many times. The chain links TRBV19 to TRBJ2-7; TRBD2 might be the D (5 bases). Germline V lookup: CDR1 LNHDA, CDR2 SQIVND (reference sequence). V gave up 8 bases and J gave up 0 bases, with 14 bases separating them. The CDR3 sequence is 14 residues long. The CDR3 protein is CASSTGMGSYEQYF. DNA of the CDR3: TGTGCCAGTTCCACCGGGATGGGCTCCTACGAGCAGTACTTC.

In its sample, this clonotype was seen many times. The chain uses TRBV29-1 and TRBJ2-7; D possibly corresponds to TRBD2 (6 bases). Germline loops: CDR1 SQVTM, CDR2 ANQGSEA. Trimming took 7 bases from V and 4 from J, leaving 11 bases between them. The CDR3 loop spans 11 amino acids. CDR3 in DNA: TGCAGCGCGGCAGGAGGGTACGAGCAGTACTTC. Its translation: CSAAGGYEQYF.

Many counts were recorded for this clonotype. V and J are TRBV18 and TRBJ2-1; D call uncertain. V was trimmed by 5 bases and J by 1 base, leaving 6 bases between them. The CDR3 runs to 13 residues. Germline values: CDR1 KGHSH, CDR2 LQKENI. Here the CDR3 reads CASSKTSYNEQFF. The CDR3 DNA reads TGTGCCAGCTCAAAGACGTCCTACAATGAGCAGTTCTTC.

This clonotype has at least ten counts. The rearrangement links TRBV12-3 or TRBV12-4 to TRBJ1-4; D is undetermined. CDR3 size: 13 residues. Trimming took 8 bases from V and 0 from J, leaving 7 bases between them. CDR3 amino acids: CASSVSTNEKLFF. The CDR3 DNA reads TGTGCCAGCTCTGTCTCAACTAATGAAAAACTGTTTTTT.

This clonotype was seen repeatedly, ten times or more. The chain has TRBV5-1 and TRBJ2-1; 9 nucleotides align to TRBD1. Germline CDR1 is SGHRS and CDR2 is YFSETQ. The ends lost 4 bases at V and 2 bases at J; junction bases unmatched: 4. The CDR3 extends over 15 amino acids. CDR3 in DNA: TGCGCCAGCAGCCCGACAGGGGGTCCCTACAATGAGCAGTTCTTC. Translating gives CASSPTGGPYNEQFF.

Many counts were recorded for this clonotype. V and J are TRBV20-1 and TRBJ2-1; TRBD1 agrees at 7 bases. The CDR3 has 14 residues. CDR1 and CDR2 (germline): DFQATT, SNEGSKA (reference sequence). The trim removed 6 bases at V and 3 bases at J, leaving 8 bases unmatched. CDR3 in amino acids: CSALSGTDYNEQFF. Here the CDR3 DNA reads TGCAGTGCACTATCCGGGACAGACTACAATGAGCAGTTCTTC.

This clonotype was recorded many times. The gene calls are TRBV27 and TRBJ2-2; possibly TRBD1 for D (5 bases). V shed 2 bases and J shed 4 bases, with 14 bases lying between them. This CDR3 spans 16 amino acids. Germline CDR1 and CDR2: MNHEY and SMNVEV (reference sequence). This chain's CDR3 is CASSLIFGQGTGELFF. The CDR3 coding sequence is TGTGCCAGCAGTTTAATCTTCGGTCAGGGCACCGGGGAGCTGTTTTTT.